Shown below are 14 T cell receptor beta chains from a single sample sequenced in a study of technical replicates of blood from a handful of donors. Libraries were prepared by immunoSEQ multiplex PCR; TCRdb keeps only in-frame clonotypes and omits some of them. The sample records about 75,000 clones, approximately 96% being singletons. Sequenced material: T cells isolated from PBMCs. The receptors derive from a human donor in good health.

The rearrangement joins TRBV5-4 to TRBJ1-2; TRBD1 is a possible D gene (6 bases). The germline CDR1 and CDR2 sequences are SGHNT and YYREEE (reference sequence). The CDR3 runs to 14 residues. V lost 2 bases, J lost 5 bases, and 13 bases lay in between. Here the CDR3 DNA reads TGTGCCAGCAGCTTAACAGGGATACTATATGGCTACACCTTC. Translated, it gives CASSLTGILYGYTF. Using reference TRBV5-4 and TRBJ1-2 for the parts outside the CDR3, the full variable domain is ETGVTQSPTHLIKTRGQQVTLRCSSQSGHNTVSWYQQALGQGPQFIFQYYREEENGRGNFPPRFSGLQFPNYSSELNVNALELDDSALYLCASSLTGILYGYTFGSGTRLTVV.

The rearrangement links TRBV5-1 to TRBJ2-7; D not certain. V was clipped by 4 bases and J by 3 bases, with 14 bases between them. This CDR3 comprises 14 residues. Germline lookup yields CDR1 SGHRS and CDR2 YFSETQ. CDR3 DNA: TGCGCCAGCAGCACAGAACGTGTCGGCTACGAGCAGTACTTC. This translates into CASSTERVGYEQYF.

This rearrangement joins TRBV6-6 to TRBJ1-1, with D maybe TRBD1 (6 bases). Trimming took 6 bases from V and 3 from J, leaving 11 bases between them. The CDR3 extends over 13 amino acids. The germline V gene encodes CDR1 MNHNY and CDR2 SVGAGI (reference sequence). The CDR3 DNA is TGTGCCAGCAGCTACGAGGGGGACACTGAAGCTTTCTTT. Amino acids: CASSYEGDTEAFF.

V usage is TRBV4-1 and J usage is TRBJ1-2, with D maybe TRBD1 (5 bases). This CDR3 is 16 amino acids long. Trimming removed 0 bases at V and 4 bases at J, with 15 bases between. From germline, CDR1 is MGHRA and CDR2 YSYEKL. The CDR3 loop is CASSQERGKAGYGYTF. CDR3 in DNA: TGCGCCAGCAGCCAAGAACGGGGGAAGGCCGGCTATGGCTACACCTTC.

The V call is TRBV19, the J call TRBJ2-3; D possibly corresponds to TRBD2 (5 bases). The CDR3 has 13 amino acids. Trimming shortened V by 4 bases and J by 10 bases, and 15 bases separated the two germline ends. Germline CDR1 and CDR2: LNHDA and SQIVND (reference sequence). The CDR3 nucleotides are TGTGCCAGTAGTACCCCGATCGGGGATGCGCAGTATTTT. Translating it yields CASSTPIGDAQYF. The entire variable domain, with the rest obtained from reference TRBV19 and TRBJ2-3, is as follows: DGGITQSPKYLFRKEGQNVTLSCEQNLNHDAMYWYRQDPGQGLRLIYYSQIVNDFQKGDIAEGYSVSREKKESFPLTVTSAQKNPTAFYLCASSTPIGDAQYFGPGTRLTVL.

V gene TRBV6-5 combines with J gene TRBJ2-7; TRBD1 might be the D (6 bases). Between the trimmed V and J ends, which lost 3 bases and 4 bases, there was a span of 13 bases. The CDR3 has 14 residues. Germline assignment: CDR1 MNHEY and CDR2 SVGAGI. Here the CDR3 reads CASSYGFQGYEQYF. CDR3 coding DNA: TGTGCCAGCAGTTATGGCTTCCAGGGGTACGAGCAGTACTTC.

V is TRBV9 and J is TRBJ2-7, with 7 bases aligning to TRBD2. The V and J ends lost 3 bases and 2 bases, in that order; junction bases with no gene match: 5. The CDR3 extends over 14 amino acids. The germline gives CDR1 SGDLS, CDR2 YYNGEE. CDR3 sequence reads: CASSGGGSAYEQYF. The CDR3 bases are TGTGCCAGCAGCGGGGGGGGTAGCGCCTACGAGCAGTACTTC.

The chain carries TRBV6-5 and TRBJ1-3, with 10 bases identical to TRBD1. The germline V gene encodes CDR1 MNHEY and CDR2 SVGAGI. V was clipped by 6 bases and J by 2 bases; unmatched bases: 1. There are 14 residues in the CDR3. CDR3 protein: CASRTGGPGNTIYF. The CDR3 nucleotides read TGTGCCAGCAGGACAGGGGGCCCTGGAAACACCATATATTTT.

The chain recombines TRBV28 with TRBJ1-1; possibly TRBD1 for D (5 bases). V lost 5 bases to trimming and J lost 5 bases, with 36 bases between them. Germline lookup yields CDR1 MDHEN and CDR2 SYDVKM. This CDR3 region has 21 residues. CDR3 loop: CASSLWRGGYGGYGTSTEAFF. The CDR3, as DNA: TGTGCCAGCAGTCTCTGGCGGGGGGGGTACGGCGGGTACGGGACCAGTACTGAAGCTTTCTTT.

V is TRBV19 and J is TRBJ1-1, with D perhaps TRBD1 (5 bases). CDR1 is LNHDA and CDR2 is SQIVND in the germline V gene (reference sequence). The CDR3 is 13 amino acids. V lost 5 bases and J lost 3, with 10 bases in between. The CDR3 here is CASSPQGYTEAFF. The CDR3 coding sequence is TGTGCCAGTAGTCCCCAGGGTTACACTGAAGCTTTCTTT.

The gene calls are TRBV14 and TRBJ2-1; D unresolved. CDR1 is SGHDN, CDR2 FVKESK, per germline. This CDR3 contains 12 residues. The germline V and J ends were trimmed by 4 bases and 10 bases, with 11 bases remaining between them. The CDR3 DNA is TGTGCCAGCAGCCTGTTAAGTAGCGAGCAGTTCTTC. Translated: CASSLLSSEQFF.

Here the CDR3 reads CASSEPATGALYNEQFF. DNA of the CDR3: TGTGCCAGCAGCGAACCGGCGACAGGGGCACTTTACAATGAGCAGTTCTTC. The rearrangement links TRBV5-6 to TRBJ2-1; 8 bases agree with TRBD1. This CDR3 has 17 residues. Trimming took 4 bases from V and 4 from J; bases not matched to a gene: 13. The germline V gene encodes CDR1 SGHDT and CDR2 YYEEEE. Filled out from reference TRBV5-6 and TRBJ2-1, the complete variable domain reads DAGVTQSPTHLIKTRGQQVTLRCSPKSGHDTVSWYQQALGQGPQFIFQYYEEEERQRGNFPDRFSGHQFPNYSSELNVNALLLGDSALYLCASSEPATGALYNEQFFGPGTRLTVL.

The V gene is TRBV27, the J gene TRBJ2-3; the D gene is possibly TRBD2 (6 bases). Germline V gene sequence: CDR1 MNHEY, CDR2 SMNVEV (reference sequence). The CDR3 loop spans 15 amino acids. V was pared by 5 bases and J by 5 bases, with 17 bases between. The CDR3 is CASSTPWEEGDTQYF. The DNA of the CDR3 is TGTGCCAGCAGTACCCCGTGGGAGGAGGGAGATACGCAGTATTTT.

The V gene is TRBV4-1, the J gene TRBJ2-1; TRBD2 matches at 16 bases. V lost 4 bases, J lost 7 bases, and 7 bases stayed unmatched. CDR1 MGHRA and CDR2 YSYEKL come from the germline V gene. The CDR3 loop spans 17 amino acids. The CDR3 here is CASSLGLAGGPRNEQFF. CDR3 DNA: TGCGCCAGCAGCCTGGGACTAGCGGGAGGGCCTCGAAATGAGCAGTTCTTC.